This T cell receptor beta chain was documented in a study of shared clonotypes between healthy human individuals. Study summary: Each donor's CD4 naive and CD4 memory cells filled three plates apiece, CD8 naive two, and CD8 memory one.

Caucasian adults living in Nashville, Tennessee, provided all samples. The assay used deep level. Libraries were prepared by immunoSEQ multiplex PCR; TCRdb keeps only in-frame clonotypes and omits some of them. The sample consists of roughly 1,500,000 clones, approximately 98.5% of them appearing once. Trimming stripped 1 base from V and 1 base from J, with 9 bases between. The CDR3 covers 14 residues. CDR1 SGDLS and CDR2 YYNGEE come from the germline V gene. This sequence joins TRBV9 and TRBJ2-7; D is possibly TRBD1 (5 bases). This receptor was identified in a man aged 30 to 39 in good health. The sequenced sample was naive CD4+ T cells sorted from blood. Subset defined: CD45RA+ positively selected. DNA of the CDR3: TGTGCCAGCAGCGTATCAGGGTGGTCCTACGAGCAGTACTTC. Protein: CASSVSGWSYEQYF.